These 11 T cell receptor beta chains share one sample of origin, sequenced in a study of blood T cells in healthy people across ages. Together with a sample-barcoded 5' primer, a J-beta primer mix was included in a second PCR lasting roughly 6 to 12 cycles. MiXCR, run by TCRdb on the 5' RACE reads, gives a single entry per CDR3 protein. The data contain about 780,000 distinct CDR3 sequences, about 42% of them singletons. Material for sequencing was blood. These receptors were taken from a man older than 75 in good health.

A note on this clonotype: Possible read error: a much larger clone is one base away. J is TRBJ2-7 and V is TRBV5-1, with D possibly TRBD1 on 5 matching bases. CDR1 is SGHRS, CDR2 YFSETQ, per germline. Trimming left V 0 bases short and J 7 bases short, with 8 bases between. The CDR3 covers 12 residues. The chain's CDR3 is CASSLEDNEQYF. For the CDR3, the DNA is TGCGCCAGCAGCTTGGAGGACAATGAGCAGTACTTC.

Points on this clonotype: Its ends do not fully match the called genes, so a read error is possible. V and J are TRBV5-1 and TRBJ2-3; TRBD2 agrees at 11 bases. This CDR3 has 16 amino acids. The germline gives CDR1 SGHRS, CDR2 YFSETQ. The CDR3 is CASSPMTSGATDTRYF. The CDR3 DNA reads TGCGCCAGCAGCCCGATGACTAGCGGGGCCACAGATACGCGGTATTTT.

This clonotype has only one observation. The chain has TRBV6-5 and TRBJ1-5; 7 bases line up with TRBD1. V was pared by 4 bases and J by 0 bases, with 3 bases of the junction left unmatched. From germline, CDR1 is MNHEY and CDR2 SVGAGI. The CDR3 is made up of 15 amino acids. The CDR3 here is CASSSTGLSNQPQHF. The CDR3 DNA reads TGTGCCAGCAGTTCGACAGGGCTTAGCAATCAGCCCCAGCATTTT.

CDR3 sequence: CASGEHGGTEAFF. CDR3 sequence (DNA): TGTGCCAGCGGGGAGCACGGGGGCACTGAAGCTTTCTTT. This sequence joins TRBV6-4 and TRBJ1-1; maybe TRBD1 (5 bases). Germline CDR1 MRHNA, CDR2 SNTAGT. The CDR3 is made up of 13 amino acids. Trimming cost V 8 bases and J 4 bases, with 14 bases left between them.

This clonotype was recorded at least ten times. CDR3 coding DNA: TGTGCCAGCAGCCAGGACCACATCAGGGCGGAACTGTTTTTT. Its translation is CASSQDHIRAELFF. The rearrangement joins TRBV3-1 to TRBJ1-4; D possibly corresponds to TRBD1 (5 bases). Trimming stripped 3 bases from V and 12 bases from J, with 17 bases between. The CDR3 loop spans 14 amino acids. The germline V gene encodes CDR1 LGHDT and CDR2 YNNKEL (reference sequence).

This rearrangement joins TRBV20-1 to TRBJ2-7; 7 bases are shared with TRBD2. Germline values: CDR1 DFQATT, CDR2 SNEGSKA (reference sequence). The CDR3 runs 15 residues. The junction had 18 bases not matched to a gene; V was cut back by 6 bases and J by 7 bases. This CDR3 is CSAASHAGAVNEQYF. The DNA for the CDR3 is TGCAGTGCAGCCTCCCATGCGGGAGCAGTGAATGAGCAGTACTTC.

In the case of this clonotype: A much larger clone differs by one base, so this may be a read error. J is TRBJ2-1 and V is TRBV10-3; D unclear. Germline CDR1 reads ENHRY; CDR2 reads SYGVKD. V shed 0 bases and J shed 0 bases, with 15 bases lying between them. The CDR3 extends over 18 amino acids. CDR3 loop: CAISESSQAASSYNEQFF. The CDR3 coding sequence is TGTGCCATCAGTGAGTCGTCTCAGGCCGCTAGCTCCTACAATGAGCAGTTCTTC.

The V call is TRBV20-1, the J call TRBJ2-7; D is unclear. Trimming removed 1 base at V and 1 base at J, with 8 bases between. Germline V CDR1 and CDR2: DFQATT, SNEGSKA (reference sequence). The CDR3 spans 13 residues. The CDR3 coding sequence is TGCAGTGCTAGAGTCCCGGGTTCCTACGAGCAGTACTTC. This encodes CSARVPGSYEQYF.

The V call is TRBV15, the J call TRBJ2-7, with 8 bases that match TRBD1. The CDR3 has 14 amino acids. In germline, CDR1 is LNHNV, CDR2 YYDKDF (reference sequence). Trimming at V came to 4 bases and at J to 2 bases, leaving 4 bases not matched to a gene. The CDR3 DNA reads TGTGCCACCAGCACGGGACAGGATCCCTACGAGCAGTACTTC. Encoded protein: CATSTGQDPYEQYF. Supplemented by reference TRBV15 and TRBJ2-7, the full variable domain reads DAMVIQNPRYQVTQFGKPVTLSCSQTLNHNVMYWYQQKSSQAPKLLFHYYDKDFNNEADTPDNFQSRRPNTSFCFLDIRSPGLGDTAMYLCATSTGQDPYEQYFGPGTRLTVT.

This clonotype has only a few counts. A much larger clone lies a single base off, so this may be a read error. The rearrangement uses TRBV20-1 and TRBJ2-1, with 11 bases identical to TRBD2. Gene TRBJ2-7 matches the end of the DNA better, so the J call may be wrong. The CDR3 runs 18 residues. Germline CDR1 and CDR2: DFQATT and SNEGSKA (reference sequence). The CDR3 loop reads CSARGLIAGGTPYNEQYF. In DNA, the CDR3 is TGCAGTGCTAGAGGTCTAATAGCGGGAGGGACCCCCTACAATGAGCAGTACTTC.

The CDR3 DNA sequence: TGTGCCAGCAGCATCGGGACTAGCAGATACAATGAGCAGTTCTTC. Translated: CASSIGTSRYNEQFF. This sequence joins TRBV5-6 and TRBJ2-1; TRBD2 agrees at 9 bases. The CDR3 has 15 residues. Looked up from germline, CDR1 is SGHDT and CDR2 is YYEEEE. The J segment lost 4 bases and the V segment lost 4 bases, leaving 6 bases of the junction unmatched.